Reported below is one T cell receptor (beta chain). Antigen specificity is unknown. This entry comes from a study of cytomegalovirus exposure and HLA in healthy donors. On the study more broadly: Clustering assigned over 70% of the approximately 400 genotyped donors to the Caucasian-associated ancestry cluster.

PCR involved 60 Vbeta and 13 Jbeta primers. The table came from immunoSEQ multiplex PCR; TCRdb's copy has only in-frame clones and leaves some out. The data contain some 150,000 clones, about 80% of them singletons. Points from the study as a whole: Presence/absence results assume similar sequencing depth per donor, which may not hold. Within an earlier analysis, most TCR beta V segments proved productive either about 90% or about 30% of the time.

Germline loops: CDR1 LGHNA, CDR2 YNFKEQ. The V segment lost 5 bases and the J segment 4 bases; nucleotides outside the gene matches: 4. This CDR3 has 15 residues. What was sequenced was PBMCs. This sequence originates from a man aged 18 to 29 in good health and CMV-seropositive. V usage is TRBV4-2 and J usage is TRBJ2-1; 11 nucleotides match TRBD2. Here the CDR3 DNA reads TGTGCCAGCAGCTCCACTAGCGGGGGATACAATGAGCAGTTCTTC. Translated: CASSSTSGGYNEQFF.